This T cell receptor (beta chain) emerged from a study of PD-L1 blockade in urothelial cancer. Study conclusions and caveats: Patients with durable benefit had greater blood expansion of tumor-associated TCR clones 3 weeks into treatment.

TCRdb's table, derived via immunoSEQ multiplex PCR, lists solely in-frame clones and lacks some. The sample contains about 32,000 clones, more than 75% of which appear only once. All patients handed over anywhere from 1 to 8 samples, pretreatment and on-treatment. The CDR3 sequence is 13 residues long. The germline V gene encodes CDR1 MNHEY and CDR2 SVGAGI. V was pared by 0 bases and J by 6 bases, with 9 bases between. As to this clone: No antigen is known for it.

The chain couples TRBV6-5 to TRBJ2-7; D possibly corresponds to TRBD2 (7 bases). The origin of this receptor is a man between 50 and 59 years old with urothelial cancer. The starting material was PBMCs, obtained around atezolizumab (anti-PD-L1) treatment. The CDR3 region is CASSYSGGGEQYF. As DNA, the CDR3 is TGTGCCAGCAGTTACTCGGGAGGGGGCGAGCAGTACTTC.